This T cell receptor (beta chain) appears in the sequencing data of a study of beta chain features in type 1 diabetes. The investigators reverse transcribed all of the isolated RNA, so they sequenced expressed TCRB transcripts. This table comes from immunoSEQ multiplex PCR, and its TCRdb copy is limited to in-frame clones, with some not included. The repertoire holds around 650,000 clones, with 9.5% to 15% as singletons. Study outcomes and limitations: Type 1 diabetes patients had fewer VDJ junction insertions and more deletions. In all four CD4+ subsets, TCRB CDR3 length was significantly, moderately reduced in type 1 diabetes.

CDR3 length: 13 residues. Germline V lookup: CDR1 LNHDA, CDR2 SQIVND (reference sequence). With V trimmed by 6 bases and J by 5 bases, 4 bases remained unmatched. Note on this clone: Its antigen is currently unknown.

Material: naive CD4+ T cells from blood. The rearrangement uses TRBV19 and TRBJ1-2; TRBD1 aligns across 9 bases. This receptor was obtained from a man younger than 45 with type 1 diabetes. The DNA of the CDR3 is TGTGCCAGTAGCCGGGACAGGGCTTATGGCTACACCTTC. Translation gives CASSRDRAYGYTF. Based on the CDR3 plus reference TRBV19 and TRBJ1-2, the full variable domain is DGGITQSPKYLFRKEGQNVTLSCEQNLNHDAMYWYRQDPGQGLRLIYYSQIVNDFQKGDIAEGYSVSREKKESFPLTVTSAQKNPTAFYLCASSRDRAYGYTFGSGTRLTVV.